This T cell receptor beta chain was sequenced during a study of blood T cell repertoires in COVID-19. Study overall: The origin of the acute and convalescent COVID-19 samples was the United States, Italy and Spain. Sample material is recorded as cDNA or gDNA derived from T cells, B-cell-depleted T cells, or PBMCs.

Repertoires were generated with immunoSEQ multiplex PCR, while TCRdb's copy carries only in-frame clones and drops some. In the table there are approximately 100,000 clones, roughly 85% of which are singletons. In germline, CDR1 is MNHEY, CDR2 SMNVEV (reference sequence). This CDR3 is 13 amino acids long. V lost 2 bases and J lost 5, with 7 bases in between. The chain couples TRBV27 to TRBJ1-5; no reliable D call. Material for sequencing was peripheral blood. The TCR was taken from a woman in her sixties or seventies with active or convalescent COVID-19. Written as DNA, the CDR3 is TGTGCCAGCAGTTTAGCGATGGATCAGCCCCAGCATTTT. Protein sequence: CASSLAMDQPQHF.